This passage covers 13 T cell receptor beta chains from one sample sequenced in a study of T cells after yellow fever vaccination. TCRdb re-called the 5' RACE reads with MiXCR, one entry per CDR3 protein. This sample carries just under 600,000 distinct CDR3 sequences, approximately 13% of them seen once, and the ten largest clones take about an eighth. The sequences come from PBMCs, collected on the day of the yellow fever booster vaccination. Receptors originate from a man in his thirties or forties who received the YFV17D yellow fever vaccine.

The sample holds a few counts of this clonotype. The J gene is TRBJ1-2, the V gene TRBV28, with 8 nucleotides matching TRBD1. Germline V gene lookup returns CDR1 MDHEN and CDR2 SYDVKM. The CDR3 covers 13 residues. Trimming took 6 bases from V and 3 from J; bases not matched to a gene: 3. The DNA for the CDR3 is TGTGCCAGCAGGACGGGACAGGACTATGGCTACACCTTC. Translation gives CASRTGQDYGYTF.

The chain employs TRBV28 and TRBJ2-7; D call uncertain. V dropped 7 bases and J dropped 11 bases, with 15 bases sitting between them. The CDR3 has 11 residues. CDR1 MDHEN and CDR2 SYDVKM come from the germline V gene. This chain's CDR3 is CASTQGPIKYF. The CDR3 DNA reads TGTGCCAGCACCCAAGGGCCAATAAAGTACTTC.

The chain links TRBV29-1 to TRBJ2-7; 8 positions agree with TRBD2. Germline trimming cut 7 bases from V and 1 base from J; bases unmatched to any gene: 6. This CDR3 has 13 residues. Germline assignment: CDR1 SQVTM and CDR2 ANQGSEA. In DNA form, the CDR3 reads TGCAGCGCTAGGACTAGCTCATCCTACGAGCAGTACTTC. It specifies CSARTSSSYEQYF.

This clonotype was counted between two and nine times. The chain has TRBV7-2 and TRBJ2-5, with D possibly matching TRBD1 (6 bases). Trimming removed 5 bases from V and 13 bases from J, with 26 bases in between. Germline lookup yields CDR1 SGHTA and CDR2 FQGNSA. The CDR3 runs 15 residues. In DNA form, the CDR3 reads TGTGCCAGCAGCCCGCAGTCCGGGACATTAACCTCTCGGTACTTC. The encoded protein is CASSPQSGTLTSRYF.

The chain recombines TRBV20-1 with TRBJ2-1; D unclear. Trimming cost V 2 bases and J 0 bases, with 11 bases left between them. CDR1 is DFQATT and CDR2 is SNEGSKA in the germline V gene (reference sequence). The CDR3 loop spans 15 amino acids. CDR3 coding DNA: TGCAGTGCTAGAAAGACCCCGAGCTCCTACAATGAGCAGTTCTTC. Encoded protein: CSARKTPSSYNEQFF.

This clonotype was recorded a few times. The CDR3 DNA follows: TGTGCCAGCTTCGGGGACGCCAGCTCCTACGAGCAGTACTTC. Translating gives CASFGDASSYEQYF. V and J are TRBV18 and TRBJ2-7; D may correspond to TRBD1 or TRBD2 (5 bases each). Germline CDR1 KGHSH, CDR2 LQKENI. The CDR3 contains 14 residues. The V and J ends lost 7 bases and 0 bases respectively, with 13 bases between them.

The chain has TRBV12-3 or TRBV12-4 and TRBJ2-4; either TRBD1 or TRBD2 may fit D (5 bases each). Trimming took off 5 bases at V and 5 bases at J, with 10 bases between the two ends. The CDR3 extends over 13 amino acids. The CDR3, as DNA: TGTGCCAGCAGTCGGGACGGACAAAACATTCAGTACTTC. Its protein product is CASSRDGQNIQYF.

There are a few counts of this clonotype. The rearrangement joins TRBV6-1 to TRBJ2-1, with D possibly called TRBD1 or TRBD2 (5 bases each). The V end lost 5 bases, the J end lost 6 bases, and 17 bases lay between the germline ends. Per the germline V gene, CDR1 is MNHNS and CDR2 is SASEGT. The CDR3 has 15 amino acids. CDR3 bases: TGTGCCAGCAGTCCTCGGGACCCGGGATCCAATGAGCAGTTCTTC. It codes for CASSPRDPGSNEQFF.

This clonotype was picked up a small number of times. J is TRBJ2-1 and V is TRBV20-1; 13 bases are shared with TRBD2. The CDR3 is 15 amino acids. The junction had 3 bases not matched to a gene; V was cut back by 0 bases and J by 7 bases. From germline, CDR1 is DFQATT and CDR2 SNEGSKA (reference sequence). The CDR3 is CSARDRTSGSNEQFF. The CDR3 DNA follows: TGCAGTGCTAGAGATCGGACTAGCGGGAGTAATGAGCAGTTCTTC.

The sample holds a few counts of this clonotype. In DNA, the CDR3 is TGTGCCAGCAGCCAAGAAAGAAGCGGGAGGGCCTACAATGAGCAGTTCTTC. Translation gives CASSQERSGRAYNEQFF. The V call is TRBV3-1, the J call TRBJ2-1, with 10 bases lining up with TRBD2. The germline V gene encodes CDR1 LGHDT and CDR2 YNNKEL (reference sequence). This CDR3 contains 17 residues. Trimming cost V 0 bases and J 2 bases; bases outside gene matches: 4.

There are a few counts of this clonotype. The chain couples TRBV5-5 to TRBJ1-2; D remains unclear. V was cut by 0 bases and J by 4 bases, with 13 bases left in between. The length of the CDR3 is 15 residues. Germline loops: CDR1 SGHKS, CDR2 YYEKEE (reference sequence). CDR3 sequence (DNA): TGTGCCAGCAGCTTGGTGGCGATGGAGGGCTATGGCTACACCTTC. Translating gives CASSLVAMEGYGYTF.

This clonotype was seen only a few times. J is TRBJ2-1 and V is TRBV20-1; TRBD2 matches 7 bases. CDR3 length equals 16 residues. V lost 3 bases and J lost 8; bases outside the gene matches: 16. CDR1 is DFQATT and CDR2 is SNEGSKA in the germline V gene (reference sequence). The CDR3 sequence is CSASGAGGSLSYEQFF. As DNA, the CDR3 is TGCAGTGCTAGCGGGGCCGGCGGGAGCCTCTCTTATGAGCAGTTCTTC.

This chain joins TRBV6-5 and TRBJ2-3, with D maybe TRBD2 (6 bases). The CDR3 contains 16 residues. V lost 4 bases and J 6 bases, leaving 20 bases between the germline ends. Germline CDR1 and CDR2: MNHEY and SVGAGI. CDR3 DNA: TGTGCCAGCAGTTTCCCCCGGCCTAGCGAAAAGGATACGCAGTATTTT. It specifies CASSFPRPSEKDTQYF.